The subject of this entry is one T cell receptor (beta chain). Its cognate antigen is unknown. These data belong to a study of T cell repertoires in cytomegalovirus infection. In the study overall: Both CMV infection and a matching HLA type were indicated by public TCR beta signatures. Points from the study as a whole: Cumulative frequency (of public TCR beta family members) identified carriers of CMV plus the relevant HLA.

Each CDR3 protein gets one entry after TCRdb re-called the reads with MiXCR. This sample yields 350,000 to 550,000 distinct CDR3 sequences, of which under 40% are seen a single time; roughly 13% belongs to the top ten. The length of the CDR3 is 14 residues. J lost 2 bases, V lost 6 bases, and 5 bases had no gene match. CDR1 is SQVTM and CDR2 is ANQGSEA in the germline V gene. The origin of this receptor is a human donor in good health (CMV status not recorded). Some clones in this sample may be carry-over from other donors' samples. Input material: PBMCs. This chain connects TRBV29-1 to TRBJ2-3, with 10 positions matching TRBD2. Here the CDR3 DNA reads TGCAGCGTCGAACTAGCGGGGATCACAGATACGCAGTATTTT. This gives the protein CSVELAGITDTQYF.